The clone carrying this T cell receptor (beta chain) was found once. Some clones are missing from TCRdb's copy, which holds only in-frame ones; the method was immunoSEQ multiplex PCR. Of just over 150,000 clones listed, 75% to 90% were seen once; the top ten hold about 15%. Trimming removed 5 bases from V and 2 bases from J; junction bases left unmatched: 10. Germline CDR1 SGHVS, CDR2 FQNEAQ. This CDR3 is built from 16 residues. The record originates from a study of blood T cell repertoires in COVID-19. Study information: In each case, the material was cDNA or gDNA derived from T cells, B-cell-depleted T cells, or PBMCs.

This TCR was recovered from a woman between 35 and 50 years old with acute or convalescent COVID-19. V usage is TRBV7-8 and J usage is TRBJ2-7; 9 positions agree with TRBD1. Sequences were obtained from peripheral blood. DNA of the CDR3: TGTGCCAGCAGCCTAATAGGACAGGGGTCCACCTACGAGCAGTACTTC. Translating gives CASSLIGQGSTYEQYF.